This is a list of T cell receptor beta chains from one sample in a study of CD8+CD57+ T cells in acquired aplastic anemia. TCRdb itself ran the reads through MiXCR, one entry per CDR3 protein. The sample consists of about 180,000 distinct CDR3 sequences, roughly 50% of them appearing once. The sequenced sample consisted of sorted CD4+, CD8+, or CD8+CD57+ T cells (not recorded which) from PBMCs. The receptors originated from a human donor with aplastic anemia. Both conserved end residues are part of each CDR3. The D gene is left open where the match is weak. The size of a clone is reported for some rows only, either as once, few or many, or as a class for expanded clones.

TRBV7-6,-,TRBJ2-1,-,TGTGCCAGCAGCCCGACGAGTTACAATGAGCAGTTCTTC,CASSPTSYNEQFF
TRBV7-9,many,TRBJ2-1,-,TGTGCCAGCAGCTTCGACGACAGCCACAATGAGCAGTTCTTC,CASSFDDSHNEQFF
TRBV5-4,-,TRBJ1-1,-,TGTGCCAGCAGCTTGGATGGGGTGATGACTGAAGCTTTCTTT,CASSLDGVMTEAFF
TRBV19,many,TRBJ2-1,TRBD2,TGTGCCAGTAGTATTTCTAGCGGGAGGGGAGACAATGAGCAGTTCTTC,CASSISSGRGDNEQFF
TRBV9,many,TRBJ2-2,-,TGTGCCAGCAGCCTCGGAGGGACCGCGGCCGGGGAGCTGTTTTTT,CASSLGGTAAGELFF
TRBV11-2,many,TRBJ2-7,-,TGTGCCAGCAGCTTAGACCCTTGGGGGGAGCAGTACTTC,CASSLDPWGEQYF
TRBV5-1,-,TRBJ2-7,-,TGCGCCAGCAGCTTGACGTACAGAACACTCTACGAGCAGTACTTC,CASSLTYRTLYEQYF
TRBV5-1,many,TRBJ1-1,-,TGCGCCAGCAGCTTGTGGACAAACACTGAAGCTTTCTTT,CASSLWTNTEAFF
TRBV15,-,TRBJ1-1,-,TGTGCCACCAGCAGAGGACCGAACACTGAAGCTTTCTTT,CATSRGPNTEAFF
TRBV6-1,many,TRBJ2-7,TRBD1,TGTGCCAGCACACTAACGGGGACAGGGGTAAGGCACGAGCAGTACTTC,CASTLTGTGVRHEQYF
TRBV7-2,many,TRBJ2-7,-,TGTGCCAGCAGCGCCAGCGGGCAGATCTCCTACGAGCAGTACTTC,CASSASGQISYEQYF
TRBV5-3,many,TRBJ1-1,-,TGTGCCAGCAGCTCCCAACCCCAGATGAACACTGAAGCTTTCTTT,CASSSQPQMNTEAFF
TRBV27,few,TRBJ1-2,-,TGTGCCAGCAGTTTATCGATAGGGACACATGGTTCCGGTGGCTACACCTTC,CASSLSIGTHGSGGYTF
TRBV7-7,-,TRBJ2-5,-,TGTGCTAGCAGCTTAGTTGCAGCTGGGGAGACCCAGTACTTC,CASSLVAAGETQYF
TRBV7-9,-,TRBJ2-3,-,TGTGCCAGCAGGGACGGGGGGCCAGATACGCAGTATTTT,CASRDGGPDTQYF
TRBV12-3/TRBV12-4,many,TRBJ1-2,-,TGTGCCAGCAGTTCCGGTGTATCAGGCGGCTACACCTTC,CASSSGVSGGYTF
TRBV28,-,TRBJ2-1,TRBD2,TGTGCCAGCAGTTGGTCTAGCGGGAGGGCGTCAAATAAGCAGTTCTTC,CASSWSSGRASNKQFF
TRBV19,many,TRBJ2-7,-,TGTGCCAGTACCCCTGCGGAGGCGGTTTGGGGCGAGCAGTACTTC,CASTPAEAVWGEQYF
TRBV19,-,TRBJ2-2,-,TGTGCCAGTAGTATCGAGTCTGACAGGCCGTCGAACACCGGGGAGCTGTTTTTT,CASSIESDRPSNTGELFF
TRBV19,many,TRBJ2-3,TRBD2,TGTGCCAGTAGTCCCCCTAGCGGGGGGATTCTTGGTACAGATACGCAGTATTTT,CASSPPSGGILGTDTQYF
TRBV29-1,few,TRBJ2-1,TRBD2,TGCAGCGTTGAACGCGCGACTAGCAGGAATGAGCAGTTCTTC,CSVERATSRNEQFF
TRBV2,few,TRBJ2-4,-,TGTGCCAGCAGTGGATTTGCAGGTTTAGCCAAAAACATTCAGTACTTC,CASSGFAGLAKNIQYF
TRBV20-1,once,TRBJ2-5,-,TGCAGTGCTAGAGATGAGAGCGCCCAAGAGACCCAGTACTTC,CSARDESAQETQYF
TRBV19,few,TRBJ2-5,-,TGTGCCAGTAGTAAGGGAGTAGAGACCCAGTACTTC,CASSKGVETQYF
TRBV19,few,TRBJ1-4,TRBD1,TGTGCCAGTAGTTCAGGGGGAACTAATGAAAAACTGTTTTTT,CASSSGGTNEKLFF
TRBV11-2,many,TRBJ2-7,TRBD1,TGTGCCAGCAGCCCCATTCGGAGACAGGGGGGGTACGAGCAGTACTTC,CASSPIRRQGGYEQYF
TRBV20-1,-,TRBJ1-2,TRBD1,TGCAGTGCTAGAGGGGGGGGACAGGACTATGGCTACACCTTC,CSARGGGQDYGYTF
TRBV20-1,few,TRBJ2-7,TRBD2,TGCAGTGCTAGACTAGCGGGAGGAAGTGGCGAGCAGTACTTC,CSARLAGGSGEQYF
TRBV10-1,once,TRBJ1-4,TRBD1,TGCGCCAGCAGTGAGTCTAGGGACAGGGGGAATGAAAAACTGTTTTTT,CASSESRDRGNEKLFF
TRBV20-1,once,TRBJ2-7,-,TGCAGTGCTAGATCCTATTGGTGCGAGCAGTACTTC,CSARSYWCEQYF
TRBV7-9,many,TRBJ2-5,-,TGTGCCAGCAGCTTAGAGGCAGGGAGGTGGGAGACCCAGTACTTC,CASSLEAGRWETQYF
TRBV7-2,-,TRBJ2-3,-,TGTGCCAGCAGCTTGTCGGGCAGCACAGATACGCGGTATTTT,CASSLSGSTDTRYF
TRBV25-1,once,TRBJ2-7,TRBD2,TGTGCCAGCAGTGATGGGACTAGCGGGGCAAACGAGCAGTACTTC,CASSDGTSGANEQYF
TRBV18,-,TRBJ2-7,-,TGTGCCAGCTCGTCCGGAGGGATCCCCTACGAGCAGTACTTC,CASSSGGIPYEQYF
TRBV11-2,-,TRBJ1-6,TRBD1,TGTGCCAGCGGGGGGGACAGTAGCTCCTATAATTCACCCCTCCACTTT,CASGGDSSSYNSPLHF
TRBV20-1,few,TRBJ1-1,-,TGCAGTGCTACCGGGTACACTGAAGCTTTCTTT,CSATGYTEAFF
TRBV19,once,TRBJ1-2,-,TGTGCCAGTAGTATAGCGACCCCCTTGACCGGCTACACCTTC,CASSIATPLTGYTF
TRBV11-1,-,TRBJ2-7,TRBD2,TGTGCCAGCAGCGGGGCCACTAGCGGGGGGGCCTACGAGCAGTACTTC,CASSGATSGGAYEQYF
TRBV7-8,-,TRBJ2-5,-,TGTGCCAGCAGCTTACGGGGGTTCAGGGACGCGGGGGAGACCCAGTACTTC,CASSLRGFRDAGETQYF
TRBV7-7,-,TRBJ2-3,TRBD1,TGTGCTAGCAGCCCGGGACAGTCCACAGATGCGCAGTATTTT,CASSPGQSTDAQYF
TRBV5-1,many,TRBJ1-5,-,TGCGCCAGCGGACCCGGGACTGAAAATCAGCCCCAGCATTTT,CASGPGTENQPQHF
TRBV6-5,-,TRBJ1-2,-,TGTGCCAGCAGTCGAGACCCATATAGCAGGGCTGGCTACACCTTC,CASSRDPYSRAGYTF
TRBV20-1,few,TRBJ1-2,TRBD1,TGCAGTGCTTCTAGTGACGGACAGGGGGCGAAGGATGGCTACACCTTC,CSASSDGQGAKDGYTF
TRBV24-1,-,TRBJ2-6,-,TGTGCCACCAGTGATTTATCAGGCTCTGGGGCCAACGTCCTGACTTTC,CATSDLSGSGANVLTF
TRBV9,many,TRBJ2-7,-,TGTGCCAGCAGCGTCGGGACACTCTCCTACGAGCAGTACTTC,CASSVGTLSYEQYF
TRBV5-4,-,TRBJ1-1,-,TGTGCCAGCAGCCCAAGGGAGGGTAGCACTGAAGCTTTCTTT,CASSPREGSTEAFF
TRBV5-1,-,TRBJ2-7,-,TGCGCCAGCAGCTTGGGACAGCAAAATTATCAGACCTACGAGCAGTACTTC,CASSLGQQNYQTYEQYF
TRBV20-1,-,TRBJ2-7,TRBD1,TGCAGTGCCCCGGGACAGGGCGGCTACGAGCAGTACTTC,CSAPGQGGYEQYF
TRBV9,-,TRBJ2-7,TRBD1,TGTGCCAGCAGCGACTATCAGGGGGCTAGGGAGCAGTACTTC,CASSDYQGAREQYF